This T cell receptor (beta chain) was documented in a study of shared clonotypes between healthy human individuals (dated by TCRdb to 2019 to 2021). About the full investigation: The cohort included three men and a couple of women between 18 and 49 years of age. To increase sequencing depth and limit assay-specific biases, different laboratories used diverse techniques to prepare libraries and sequence TCR repertoires. For each donor, CD4 naive and CD4 memory were each given three plates, CD8 naive was given two plates, and CD8 memory was given one plate. The study deeply sequenced blood TCR repertoires of about five healthy adults to estimate repertoire size and the extent of clonotype sharing between individuals. Each donor's leukapheresis produced roughly between roughly 0.9 and 8.9 billion PBMCs. Study-level results and caveats: Based on pairwise subsampling, the degree of clonotype sharing among donors was expected to be affected by sequencing depth. Rarefaction of sorted-subset datasets indicated incomplete sequencing despite the large sequencing depth. Sampling was restricted to blood, and TCR repertoires in tissue are likely to differ from TCR repertoires in blood. Across four donors, 5% to 6% of naive CD4, more than 3% of naive CD8, roughly 2.2% of memory CD4, and under 0.45% of memory CD8 clonotypes were shared. Naive subsets generally had larger estimated clonotype richness than memory subsets did. Because the study included only a small number of donors, the genetic and exposure-history diversity represented was limited. Compared with non-shared clonotypes, the clonotypes found in all four sorted-subset donors had higher generation probabilities.

Points on this clone: Its antigen is not yet known. The record has no base qualities; no much larger clone is one base away.

Using the deep immunoSEQ assay, multiplex PCR amplified TCR CDR3 regions from genomic DNA. For each cell subset, the extracted genomic DNA was distributed evenly across all wells of several immunoSEQ 96-well plates, and each plate served as one replicate. For sorted subsets, 200 to 250 ng of genomic DNA, equivalent to around 31,000 T cell genomes, went into each replicate PCR. Purified libraries were measured with a Qubit 3.0 fluorometer, size-checked on a Bioanalyzer 2100, and measured again with the KAPA Library Quantification kit. A separate single-read 150-cycle Illumina NextSeq 550 flow cell was used to sequence each immunoSEQ 96-well plate. The original pipeline was this. The immunoSEQ output contained only junctional sequences without quality scores, so filtering could not match that applied to full-length reads. Sequences were annotated with PyIR, a Python wrapper for IgBLAST v1.9, using IMGT germline references to assign V/J genes and CDR3. Reads were removed for weak V/J assignments (E-value above 1e-6), missing CDR3, stop codons, out-of-frame junctions, or ambiguous translated residues. A V3J clonotype was defined by an identical inferred V gene, J gene, and CDR3 amino acid sequence. To compute the percentage overlap between repertoires, the number of shared unique clonotypes was divided by the size of the smaller repertoire. Richness of each repertoire was evaluated using RTK rarefaction, the Chao1 estimator, and Recon v2.1 estimates of unobserved clonotypes. Generation probabilities were computed with OLGA for all TCRbeta clonotypes obtained by the gDNA method from several donors. TCRdb took this table from immuneACCESS and kept in-frame rearrangements with V and J called. Such tables lack part of the clones; where checked against another copy, unresolved V genes explain under half of the gap, and the rest is unexplained. The V and J calls and the clone size are those of that table, but D and trimming were determined from the DNA. This sample lists some 630,000 clones; 95% to 97% were detected once. The ten largest clones add up to about 0.11% of the sample.

CD8 naive samples consisted of CD45RO-negative cells that were positively selected for CCR7, yielding a CD45RA+CCR7+ population without TemRA cells. Donors were healthy HIV-negative adults with no recently reported acute infections or vaccinations. All donors were Caucasian adults living in Nashville, Tennessee, USA. Blood was obtained by leukapheresis, after which PBMCs were separated by Ficoll-Histopaque density gradient centrifugation and cryopreserved in liquid nitrogen vapor phase. Purity and quantity of every magnetically sorted T cell population were checked by analytical flow cytometry. From each sorted fraction, genomic DNA was isolated and quantified by UV absorbance on a Nanodrop 2000c. Here V drops 5 bases and J drops 3 bases, and the junction holds 4 bases not matched to any gene. According to the germline V gene, CDR1 reads MNHEY and CDR2 reads SVGAGI. CDR3 length: 14 amino acids, cysteine to phenylalanine. The read is trimmed to its CDR3 DNA, 42 bases read in frame from base 1.

Recombination connected TRBV6-5 to TRBJ2-1, with 7 junctional bases fitting TRBD1. The sample consisted of naive CD8+ T cells sorted from blood. In the paper's terms, the cell subset or site label means: CD45RA+CCR7+. This receptor was identified in a woman between 25 and 40 years old in good health. The nucleotides are TGTGCCAGCAGTGAAACAGGGGTCTACAATGAGCAGTTCTTC. Translated, it gives CASSETGVYNEQFF.